This TCR beta chain was found in a study of cytomegalovirus exposure and HLA in healthy donors. CDR1 and CDR2 (germline): MNHEY, SVGAGI. V gave up 2 bases and J gave up 4 bases; unmatched junction bases: 7. CDR3 length: 16 residues. TCRdb's table, derived via immunoSEQ multiplex PCR, lists solely in-frame clones and lacks some. The sample consists of about 120,000 clones, 89% of them appearing once. The receptor's source is a young woman in good health and CMV-seronegative. This chain joins TRBV6-5 and TRBJ1-4, with 7 bases that match TRBD1. The sample was PBMCs. CDR3 in DNA: TGTGCCAGCAGTTACAATCGGGGACAGCATAATGAAAAACTGTTTTTT. This translates into CASSYNRGQHNEKLFF.